One sample yielded the 11 T cell receptor beta chains listed below, sequenced in a study of OX40 agonist ivuxolimab in advanced cancers. The assay was immunoSEQ multiplex PCR, and TCRdb's table has in-frame clones only and misses some. The table includes some 48,000 clones, approximately 85% detected once. Specimen: CD4+ or CD8+ T cells sorted from blood, collected in a trial of the OX40 agonist ivuxolimab. These receptors all come from an adult with an advanced solid tumor such as melanoma, head and neck, liver or kidney cancer.

The chain has TRBV14 and TRBJ2-1; D uncertain. CDR3 length equals 11 residues. Deletions cut 1 base from V and 8 bases from J, with 3 bases between. Germline-derived CDR1 and CDR2 are SGHDN and FVKESK. The CDR3 reads CASSQVYEQFF. The CDR3 DNA sequence: TGTGCCAGCAGCCAAGTCTATGAGCAGTTCTTC.

This clone was seen only once. CDR3 nucleotides: TGTGCCAGCAGCTTTGGGACAGTTCAAGAGACCCAGTACTTC. Translation: CASSFGTVQETQYF. The rearrangement links TRBV7-9 to TRBJ2-5; 7 positions agree with TRBD1. Trimming took 3 bases from V and 2 from J; bases not matched to a gene: 3. The CDR3 has 14 residues. The germline V gene has CDR1 SEHNR and CDR2 FQNEAQ (reference sequence).

The chain combines TRBV6-4 with TRBJ1-2, with a weak D call TRBD1 (5 bases). CDR1 and CDR2 from the germline V gene are MRHNA and SNTAGT. V shed 5 bases and J shed 3 bases, with 13 bases lying between them. The CDR3 runs 14 residues. CDR3 DNA: TGTGCCAGCAGTCTAGGCGGGGGGGACTATGGCTACACCTTC. The encoded protein is CASSLGGGDYGYTF.

The CDR3 DNA reads TGCAGCGTGGCCCGGGGAACTGAAGCTTTCTTT. As protein: CSVARGTEAFF. The V call is TRBV29-1, the J call TRBJ1-1; D is ambiguous. The CDR3 is 11 residues long. CDR1 and CDR2 from the germline V gene are SQVTM and ANQGSEA. V was shortened by 6 bases and J by 5 bases, with 10 bases between the two germline ends.

The rearrangement uses TRBV7-3 and TRBJ2-3, with unresolved D. Germline V gene sequence: CDR1 SGHTA, CDR2 FQGTGA. There are 15 residues in the CDR3. V was cut by 0 bases and J by 2 bases, with 9 bases left in between. CDR3 DNA: TGTGCCAGCAGCTTAACCGAGCTTGTCACAGATACGCAGTATTTT. Protein sequence: CASSLTELVTDTQYF.

V and J are TRBV19 and TRBJ2-1, with TRBD2 identical over 13 bases. Germline V gives CDR1 LNHDA, CDR2 SQIVND (reference sequence). This CDR3 contains 18 residues. Trimming at V came to 5 bases and at J to 1 base, leaving 8 bases not matched to a gene. CDR3 sequence reads: CASSGGTSGRGSYNEQFF. The CDR3, as DNA: TGTGCCAGTAGTGGGGGAACTAGCGGGAGGGGTTCCTACAATGAGCAGTTCTTC.

The CDR3 DNA follows: TGTGCCAGCAGCCCGGGGCCCAAGGGCTACACCTTC. Translation gives CASSPGPKGYTF. The rearrangement joins TRBV7-2 to TRBJ1-2; D perhaps matches TRBD1 (5 bases). CDR3 length: 12 residues. Germline CDR1 SGHTA, CDR2 FQGNSA. V lost 5 bases and J 8 bases, leaving 12 bases between the germline ends.

The chain links TRBV11-2 to TRBJ2-1; 8 positions match TRBD2. The V and J ends lost 5 bases and 2 bases, in that order; junction bases with no gene match: 5. Germline V gene lookup returns CDR1 SGHAT and CDR2 FQNNGV. The CDR3 sequence is 15 residues long. The CDR3 spells CASSTSGPTYNEQFF. CDR3 DNA sequence: TGTGCCAGCAGCACTAGCGGCCCCACCTACAATGAGCAGTTCTTC.

This chain joins TRBV27 and TRBJ2-7; TRBD2 is a possible D gene (6 bases). The CDR3 runs to 12 residues. V was shortened by 3 bases and J by 7 bases, with 10 bases between the two germline ends. Germline CDR1 MNHEY, CDR2 SMNVEV (reference sequence). As DNA, the CDR3 is TGTGCCAGCAGTTTTGAAGGAGGGGAGCAGTACTTC. Its protein product is CASSFEGGEQYF.

The V gene is TRBV4-2, the J gene TRBJ1-5; a possible D gene is TRBD1 (6 bases). This CDR3 comprises 18 residues. From germline, CDR1 is LGHNA and CDR2 YNFKEQ. Trimming cost V 0 bases and J 2 bases, with 17 bases left between them. CDR3 residues: CASSQDRAGVGGNQPQHF. The CDR3 DNA follows: TGTGCCAGCAGCCAAGATCGGGCAGGGGTTGGTGGCAATCAGCCCCAGCATTTT.

The chain couples TRBV5-1 to TRBJ2-1; D gene unclear. Per the germline V gene, CDR1 is SGHRS and CDR2 is YFSETQ. CDR3 length equals 12 residues. The V gene lost 0 bases and the J gene lost 10 bases, with 8 bases spanning the gap. CDR3 DNA: TGCGCCAGCAGCTTGGAACTGCGGGAGCAGTTCTTC. Translating gives CASSLELREQFF.